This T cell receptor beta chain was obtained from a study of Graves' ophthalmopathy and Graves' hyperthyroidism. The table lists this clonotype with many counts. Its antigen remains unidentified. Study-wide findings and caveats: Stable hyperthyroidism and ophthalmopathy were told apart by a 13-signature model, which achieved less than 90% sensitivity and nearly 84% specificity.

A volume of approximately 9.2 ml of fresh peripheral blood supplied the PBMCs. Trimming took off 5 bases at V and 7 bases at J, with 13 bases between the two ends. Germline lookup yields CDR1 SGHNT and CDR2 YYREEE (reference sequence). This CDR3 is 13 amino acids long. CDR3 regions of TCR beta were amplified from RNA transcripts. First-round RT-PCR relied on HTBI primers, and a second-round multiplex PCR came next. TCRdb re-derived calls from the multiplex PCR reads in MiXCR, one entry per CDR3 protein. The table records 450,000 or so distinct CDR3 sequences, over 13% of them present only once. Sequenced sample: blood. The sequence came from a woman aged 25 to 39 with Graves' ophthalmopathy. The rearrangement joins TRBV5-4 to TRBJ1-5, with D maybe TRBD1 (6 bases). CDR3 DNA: TGTGCCAGCAGGAGGCAGGGGAGGCAGCCCCAGCATTTT. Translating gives CASRRQGRQPQHF.